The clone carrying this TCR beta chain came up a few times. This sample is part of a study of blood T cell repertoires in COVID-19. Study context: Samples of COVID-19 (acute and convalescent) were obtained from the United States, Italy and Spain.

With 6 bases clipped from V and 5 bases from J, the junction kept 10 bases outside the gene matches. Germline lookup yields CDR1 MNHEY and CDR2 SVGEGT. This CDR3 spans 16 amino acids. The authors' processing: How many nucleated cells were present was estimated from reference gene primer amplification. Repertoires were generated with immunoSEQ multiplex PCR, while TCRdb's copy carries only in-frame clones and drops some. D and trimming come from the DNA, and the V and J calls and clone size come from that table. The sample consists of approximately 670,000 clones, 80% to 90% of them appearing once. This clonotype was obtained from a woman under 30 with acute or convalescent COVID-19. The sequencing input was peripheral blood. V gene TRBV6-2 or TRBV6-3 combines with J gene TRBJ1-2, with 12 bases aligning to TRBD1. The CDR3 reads CASSQTGTGGGYGYTF. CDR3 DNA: TGTGCCAGCAGCCAAACCGGGACAGGGGGCGGTTATGGCTACACCTTC.